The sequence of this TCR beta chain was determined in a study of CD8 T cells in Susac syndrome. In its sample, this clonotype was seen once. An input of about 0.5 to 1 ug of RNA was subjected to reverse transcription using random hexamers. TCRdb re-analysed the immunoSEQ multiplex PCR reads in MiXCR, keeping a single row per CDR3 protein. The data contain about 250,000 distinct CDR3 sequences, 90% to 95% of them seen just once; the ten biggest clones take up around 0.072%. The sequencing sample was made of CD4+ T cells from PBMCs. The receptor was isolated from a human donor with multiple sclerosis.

CDR3 DNA sequence: TGTGCCAGCAGCTTAGCTGGCAGGCCCTATGGCTACACCTTC. Its protein is CASSLAGRPYGYTF. The chain carries TRBV7-2 and TRBJ1-2; D unresolved. Trimming pared 0 bases from V and 4 bases from J, leaving 9 bases between. The length of the CDR3 is 14 residues. From germline, CDR1 is SGHTA and CDR2 FQGNSA. Supplemented by reference TRBV7-2 and TRBJ1-2, the full variable domain reads GAGVSQSPSNKVTEKGKDVELRCDPISGHTALYWYRQSLGQGLEFLIYFQGNSAPDKSGLPSDRFSAERTGGSVSTLTIQRTQQEDSAVYLCASSLAGRPYGYTFGSGTRLTVV.